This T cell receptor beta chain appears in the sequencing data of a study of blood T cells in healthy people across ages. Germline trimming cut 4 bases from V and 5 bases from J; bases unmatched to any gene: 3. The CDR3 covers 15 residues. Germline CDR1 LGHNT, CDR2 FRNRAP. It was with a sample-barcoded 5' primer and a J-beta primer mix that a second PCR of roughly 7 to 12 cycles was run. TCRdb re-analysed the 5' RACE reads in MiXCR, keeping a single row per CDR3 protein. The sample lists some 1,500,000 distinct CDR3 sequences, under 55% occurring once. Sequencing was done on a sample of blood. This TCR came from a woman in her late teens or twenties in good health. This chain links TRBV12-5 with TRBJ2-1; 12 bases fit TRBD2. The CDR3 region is CASGSLAGGDNEQFF. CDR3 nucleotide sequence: TGTGCTAGTGGTTCCCTAGCGGGAGGGGACAATGAGCAGTTCTTC.